Listed here are 5 T cell receptor beta chains from one sample, sequenced in a study of blood T cell repertoires in COVID-19. The data were produced by immunoSEQ multiplex PCR, yet TCRdb's version contains in-frame clones alone and is incomplete. The table has about 110,000 clones, around 83% seen once. Sequenced sample: peripheral blood. The receptors come from a human donor in a cohort sampled during active COVID-19.

The rearrangement joins TRBV2 to TRBJ1-1; 8 nucleotides match TRBD1. There are 11 residues in the CDR3. Germline CDR1 is SNHLY and CDR2 is FYNNEI. J was trimmed by 5 bases and V by 10 bases; bases with no gene match: 3. CDR3 sequence: CAITGGTEAFF. CDR3 in DNA: TGTGCCATTACAGGGGGGACTGAAGCTTTCTTT.

This clone was found a few times. The DNA for the CDR3 is TGTGCCAGCTCCATGGCGGGGGGGGCCTACAATGAGCAGTTCTTC. It yields the protein CASSMAGGAYNEQFF. V usage is TRBV18 and J usage is TRBJ2-1, with 9 bases lining up with TRBD2. The germline gives CDR1 KGHSH, CDR2 LQKENI. Germline trimming cut 6 bases from V and 2 bases from J; bases unmatched to any gene: 5. This CDR3 is 15 amino acids long.

The gene calls are TRBV4-3 and TRBJ2-3, with D possibly matching TRBD2 (5 bases). The CDR3 runs 13 residues. Germline V CDR1 and CDR2: LGHNA, YSLEER. Trimming removed 8 bases at V and 0 bases at J, with 9 bases between. CDR3 bases: TGCGCCAGCTCCCCGGGGAGCACAGATACGCAGTATTTT. This encodes CASSPGSTDTQYF.

V usage is TRBV11-3 and J usage is TRBJ2-3; 11 bases map to TRBD2. Losses at the gene ends were 1 base for V and 4 bases for J; bases not matched to a gene: 4. Germline CDR1 SGHNT, CDR2 YENEEA. This CDR3 spans 16 amino acids. CDR3 loop: CASSLGLAGNADTQYF. DNA of the CDR3: TGTGCCAGCAGCTTAGGACTAGCGGGGAACGCAGATACGCAGTATTTT.

The gene calls are TRBV19 and TRBJ2-7; 9 bases are shared with TRBD2. The CDR3 extends over 17 amino acids. Trimming took 3 bases from V and 2 from J; bases not matched to a gene: 11. Germline V CDR1 and CDR2: LNHDA, SQIVND (reference sequence). This chain's CDR3 is CASSMNPAGGSAYEQYF. DNA for the CDR3: TGTGCCAGTAGTATGAATCCAGCGGGGGGCTCGGCCTACGAGCAGTACTTC.